The next 26 T cell receptor beta chains were all read from a single sample in a study of Ad26.COV2.S vaccination and SARS-CoV-2 variants. Regarding treatment: some 20 received Ad26.COV2.S at low or high dose, single or two shots; about 5 received placebo; per-sample allocation not given. Material that was analyzed had been drawn on day 63 after the first vaccine or placebo injection. Produced via immunoSEQ multiplex PCR; TCRdb's table is partial and in-frame only. The sample has 400,000 to 450,000 clones, around 92% seen once; the top ten hold around 1.7%. The sequenced sample was peripheral blood, obtained in a trial of Ad26.COV2.S vaccine versus placebo. Every receptor here comes from a person aged 18 to 65 who received the Ad26.COV2.S COVID-19 vaccine or a placebo.

A single count supports this clone. This chain links TRBV11-3 with TRBJ2-5; D tentatively fits TRBD1 or TRBD2 (5 bases each). Trimming took 4 bases from V and 1 from J, leaving 13 bases between them. This CDR3 comprises 15 residues. The germline V gene has CDR1 SGHNT and CDR2 YENEEA. The CDR3 sequence is CASSSLGERQETQYF. The CDR3, as DNA: TGTGCCAGCAGCTCGCTGGGGGAGCGCCAAGAGACCCAGTACTTC.

This clone occurred once. The genes are TRBV6-5 and TRBJ1-2; 8 nucleotides line up with TRBD1. The germline CDR1 and CDR2 sequences are MNHEY and SVGAGI. The length of the CDR3 is 13 residues. With 6 bases clipped from V and 7 bases from J, the junction kept 7 bases outside the gene matches. As DNA, the CDR3 is TGTGCCAGCAGGCGACAGGGGAAGACTGGCTACACCTTC. Translation: CASRRQGKTGYTF.

The V call is TRBV6-2 or TRBV6-3, the J call TRBJ2-7, with 10 positions matching TRBD1. Germline CDR1 MNHEY, CDR2 SVGEGT. CDR3 length: 14 amino acids. Trimming at V came to 4 bases and at J to 4 bases, leaving 4 bases not matched to a gene. As DNA, the CDR3 is TGTGCCAGCAGTTCCCCGGGACAGGGGTACGAGCAGTACTTC. Its translation: CASSSPGQGYEQYF.

The rearrangement links TRBV2 to TRBJ1-4; D unresolved. In germline, CDR1 is SNHLY, CDR2 FYNNEI. Trimming took 4 bases from V and 6 from J, leaving 12 bases between them. The CDR3 is 14 amino acids. This CDR3 reads CASSVSGAYEKLFF. The CDR3 coding sequence is TGTGCCAGCAGTGTGTCGGGCGCCTATGAAAAACTGTTTTTT. The complete variable domain, with remaining parts taken from reference TRBV2 and TRBJ1-4, reads EPEVTQTPSHQVTQMGQEVILRCVPISNHLYFYWYRQILGQKVEFLVSFYNNEISEKSEIFDDQFSVERPDGSNFTLKIRSTKLEDSAMYFCASSVSGAYEKLFFGSGTQLSVL.

The chain couples TRBV5-1 to TRBJ2-3, with a tentative D call TRBD2 (5 bases). CDR1 is SGHRS and CDR2 is YFSETQ in the germline V gene. Trimming left V 1 base short and J 0 bases short, with 9 bases between. The CDR3 spans 15 residues. CDR3 coding DNA: TGCGCCAGCAGCTTGAGGCTAGCTAGCACAGATACGCAGTATTTT. It codes for CASSLRLASTDTQYF.

This clone was observed once. V is TRBV7-8 and J is TRBJ2-7, with no clear D. The CDR3 spans 14 residues. V was pared by 5 bases and J by 0 bases, with 11 bases between. Germline V gives CDR1 SGHVS, CDR2 FQNEAQ. CDR3 amino acids: CASSARADSYEQYF. The CDR3 DNA follows: TGTGCCAGCAGCGCCCGCGCGGACTCCTACGAGCAGTACTTC.

This chain connects TRBV3-1 (or the pseudogene TRBV3-2) to TRBJ2-3; D could derive from TRBD1 or TRBD2 (6 bases each). CDR1 LGHDT and CDR2 YNNKEL come from the germline V gene (reference sequence). Trimming pared 0 bases from V and 4 bases from J, leaving 14 bases between. This CDR3 contains 16 residues. The CDR3 sequence is CASSQEGGQSPDTQYF. The CDR3 DNA reads as TGTGCCAGCAGCCAAGAGGGGGGCCAGTCACCAGATACGCAGTATTTT.

The V gene is TRBV28, the J gene TRBJ1-6; tentatively, D is TRBD1 (6 bases). V gave up 6 bases and J gave up 9 bases, with 18 bases separating them. Germline CDR1 and CDR2: MDHEN and SYDVKM. The CDR3 totals 15 residues. Here the CDR3 DNA reads TGTGCCAGCAGCCGAAACGGGGGCCGAAGTTCACCCCTCCACTTT. It codes for CASSRNGGRSSPLHF. Complete variable domain (other parts from reference TRBV28 and TRBJ1-6): DVKVTQSSRYLVKRTGEKVFLECVQDMDHENMFWYRQDPGLGLRLIYFSYDVKMKEKGDIPEGYSVSREKKERFSLILESASTNQTSMYLCASSRNGGRSSPLHFGNGTRLTVT.

V and J are TRBV19 and TRBJ1-4; possible D gene TRBD1, 5 bases. The V end was cut by 9 bases, the J end by 8 bases, with 22 bases between. The CDR3 runs 15 residues. Germline-derived CDR1 and CDR2 are LNHDA and SQIVND (reference sequence). The CDR3 spells CASKPGTVSLEKLFF. The CDR3 DNA follows: TGTGCCAGCAAACCCGGGACCGTCTCTCTCGAAAAACTGTTTTTT.

J is TRBJ2-5 and V is TRBV28, with no clear D. The germline V gene encodes CDR1 MDHEN and CDR2 SYDVKM. Between the trimmed V and J ends, which lost 5 bases and 2 bases, there was a span of 12 bases. CDR3 length: 14 residues. Here the CDR3 reads CASSPQGLQETQYF. The CDR3 DNA is TGTGCCAGCAGTCCCCAAGGATTACAAGAGACCCAGTACTTC.

The chain links TRBV5-4 to TRBJ1-1, with 10 bases matching TRBD1. With V trimmed by 4 bases and J by 1 base, 4 bases remained unmatched. The CDR3 consists of 15 residues. CDR1 and CDR2 (germline): SGHNT, YYREEE (reference sequence). The CDR3 is CASSHDRGQNTEAFF. CDR3 sequence (DNA): TGTGCCAGCAGCCACGACAGGGGGCAGAACACTGAAGCTTTCTTT. Based on the CDR3 plus reference TRBV5-4 and TRBJ1-1, the full variable domain is ETGVTQSPTHLIKTRGQQVTLRCSSQSGHNTVSWYQQALGQGPQFIFQYYREEENGRGNFPPRFSGLQFPNYSSELNVNALELDDSALYLCASSHDRGQNTEAFFGQGTRLTVV.

Comments on this clone: The junction and the germline gene differ at one end; a read error may be behind it. The rearrangement joins TRBV4-3 to TRBJ1-2; tentatively, D is TRBD1 (5 bases). The CDR3 is 15 residues long. CDR1 and CDR2 from the germline V gene are LGHNA and YSLEER. In nucleotides, the CDR3 is TGCGCCAGCAGCCAAGTGGACATTCCCAACTCTGGCTACACCTTC. As protein: CASSQVDIPNSGYTF.

For the CDR3, the DNA is TGTGCCAGCAGCGCCCGGAAGGACTGGCAAGGGAATGAGCAGTTCTTC. Translated: CASSARKDWQGNEQFF. The rearrangement uses TRBV21-1 and TRBJ2-1; the table gives TRBD2 as D, unverified against the DNA. TRBV21-1 is noted as a pseudogene. This CDR3 region has 16 residues.

The chain links TRBV4-3 to TRBJ2-5, with TRBD1 as a possible D gene (5 bases). Germline values: CDR1 LGHNA, CDR2 YSLEER. V was clipped by 4 bases and J by 5 bases, with 17 bases between them. The CDR3 has 15 amino acids. The CDR3 DNA sequence: TGCGCCAGCAGCCGGGCAGGGTCCTTACTGGAGACCCAGTACTTC. It yields the protein CASSRAGSLLETQYF.

This chain connects TRBV6-5 to TRBJ2-3; D is possibly TRBD1 or TRBD2 (5 bases each). CDR3 length equals 15 residues. V lost 2 bases and J 3 bases, leaving 12 bases between the germline ends. CDR1 MNHEY and CDR2 SVGAGI come from the germline V gene. CDR3 protein: CASSYRGRLTDTQYF. As DNA, the CDR3 is TGTGCCAGCAGTTACCGGGGCAGGCTTACAGATACGCAGTATTTT.

This chain joins TRBV10-1 and TRBJ2-5; D remains ambiguous. This CDR3 contains 15 residues. Trimming pared 4 bases from V and 5 bases from J, leaving 17 bases between. The germline V gene encodes CDR1 WNHNN and CDR2 SYGVQD (reference sequence). The CDR3 reads CASSVDGRMGETQYF. The CDR3 region has the DNA TGCGCCAGCAGTGTCGACGGCCGTATGGGTGAGACCCAGTACTTC.

This chain connects TRBV28 to TRBJ1-2; D might be TRBD1 (6 bases). The CDR3 consists of 17 residues. The germline gives CDR1 MDHEN, CDR2 SYDVKM. The V end lost 6 bases, the J end lost 7 bases, and 27 bases lay between the germline ends. Written as DNA, the CDR3 is TGTGCCAGCAGGAGGATAACAGGGCGGCCAATCGACCGTGGCTACACCTTC. Its protein product is CASRRITGRPIDRGYTF.

This chain connects TRBV6-6 to TRBJ2-3; either TRBD1 or TRBD2 may fit D (6 bases each). Trimming removed 7 bases at V and 9 bases at J, with 14 bases between. The CDR3 has 12 amino acids. CDR1 and CDR2 from the germline V gene are MNHNY and SVGAGI (reference sequence). CDR3 bases: TGTGCCAGCACCAACATAGGGGGGACGCAGTATTTT. Translating it yields CASTNIGGTQYF.

The V gene is TRBV4-1, the J gene TRBJ2-7, with a possible D match to TRBD2 (5 bases). Germline loops: CDR1 MGHRA, CDR2 YSYEKL. The CDR3 consists of 13 residues. The V end lost 2 bases, the J end lost 0 bases, and 5 bases lay between the germline ends. The CDR3 DNA is TGCGCCAGCAGCCAACGGGGCTCCTACGAGCAGTACTTC. Encoded protein: CASSQRGSYEQYF.

The chain recombines TRBV7-9 with TRBJ2-4, with unresolved D. This CDR3 contains 16 residues. CDR1 is SEHNR, CDR2 FQNEAQ, per germline (reference sequence). V was shortened by 4 bases and J by 0 bases, with 13 bases between the two germline ends. In nucleotides, the CDR3 is TGTGCCAGCAGCTCAGCCATCGATTTAGCCAAAAACATTCAGTACTTC. It specifies CASSSAIDLAKNIQYF.

This rearrangement joins TRBV10-3 to TRBJ2-1; 8 bases map to TRBD1. CDR3 length: 15 residues. V lost 6 bases and J lost 5; bases outside the gene matches: 9. From germline, CDR1 is ENHRY and CDR2 SYGVKD. The CDR3 DNA reads as TGTGCCATCAGCTCTCGGACAGGGATCGACAATGAGCAGTTCTTC. Translating gives CAISSRTGIDNEQFF.

The genes are TRBV5-1 and TRBJ1-1; a possible D gene is TRBD1 (5 bases). V was pared by 0 bases and J by 4 bases, with 10 bases between. The germline V gene has CDR1 SGHRS and CDR2 YFSETQ. This CDR3 region has 14 residues. CDR3 sequence: CASSLVSGGTEAFF. CDR3 DNA sequence: TGCGCCAGCAGCTTGGTTTCGGGGGGCACTGAAGCTTTCTTT. Variable domain in full (rest from reference TRBV5-1 and TRBJ1-1): KAGVTQTPRYLIKTRGQQVTLSCSPISGHRSVSWYQQTPGQGLQFLFEYFSETQRNKGNFPGRFSGRQFSNSRSEMNVSTLELGDSALYLCASSLVSGGTEAFFGQGTRLTVV.

This clone was recorded only once. The J gene is TRBJ1-3, the V gene TRBV7-2, with D tentatively TRBD1 (6 bases). The CDR3 sequence is 15 residues long. From germline, CDR1 is SGHTA and CDR2 FQGNSA. V lost 7 bases and J 0 bases, leaving 13 bases between the germline ends. The CDR3 DNA is TGTGCCAGCAACAGGGACGGGAGCTCTGGAAACACCATATATTTT. Its translation is CASNRDGSSGNTIYF.

This chain links TRBV7-9 with TRBJ2-5, with 7 bases matching TRBD1. Trimming removed 8 bases from V and 2 bases from J; junction bases left unmatched: 5. This CDR3 is 13 amino acids long. CDR1 is SEHNR and CDR2 is FQNEAQ in the germline V gene (reference sequence). CDR3 sequence (DNA): TGTGCCAGCGGACAGACAGGGCAAGAGACCCAGTACTTC. It encodes CASGQTGQETQYF.

This clone was observed a single time. The chain links TRBV5-6 to TRBJ1-6, with D tentatively TRBD1 (5 bases). CDR3 size: 14 residues. Germline V gene sequence: CDR1 SGHDT, CDR2 YYEEEE. V lost 4 bases to trimming and J lost 10 bases, with 15 bases between them. In DNA, the CDR3 is TGTGCCAGCAGCCTGTTCTTGGGACGGTCACCCCTCCACTTT. This translates into CASSLFLGRSPLHF.

The chain employs TRBV27 and TRBJ2-1, with unresolved D. This CDR3 is built from 17 residues. CDR1 and CDR2 (germline): MNHEY, SMNVEV (reference sequence). V lost 4 bases to trimming and J lost 0 bases, with 16 bases between them. CDR3 loop: CASSSNIRPSSYNEQFF. The DNA of the CDR3 is TGTGCCAGCAGTTCTAATATCCGGCCAAGCTCCTACAATGAGCAGTTCTTC.